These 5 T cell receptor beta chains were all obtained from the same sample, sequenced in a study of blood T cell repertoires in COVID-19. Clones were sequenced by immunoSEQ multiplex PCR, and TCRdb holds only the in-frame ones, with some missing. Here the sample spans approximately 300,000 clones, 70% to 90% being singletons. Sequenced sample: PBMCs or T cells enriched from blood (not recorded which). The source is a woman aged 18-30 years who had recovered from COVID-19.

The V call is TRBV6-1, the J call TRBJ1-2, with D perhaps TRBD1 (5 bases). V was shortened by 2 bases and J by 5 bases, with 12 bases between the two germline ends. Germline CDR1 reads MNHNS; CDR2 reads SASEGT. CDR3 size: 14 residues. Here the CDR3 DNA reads TGTGCCAGCAGTGAATCGGCAGGGTTATATGGCTACACCTTC. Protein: CASSESAGLYGYTF.

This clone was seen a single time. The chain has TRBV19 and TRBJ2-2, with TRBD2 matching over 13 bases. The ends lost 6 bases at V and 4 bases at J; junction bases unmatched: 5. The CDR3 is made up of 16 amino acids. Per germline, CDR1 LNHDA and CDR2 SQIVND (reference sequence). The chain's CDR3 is CASSLGLAGATGELFF. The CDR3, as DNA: TGTGCCAGTAGCCTAGGACTAGCGGGGGCCACCGGGGAGCTGTTTTTT. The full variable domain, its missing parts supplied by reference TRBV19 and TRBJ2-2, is DGGITQSPKYLFRKEGQNVTLSCEQNLNHDAMYWYRQDPGQGLRLIYYSQIVNDFQKGDIAEGYSVSREKKESFPLTVTSAQKNPTAFYLCASSLGLAGATGELFFGEGSRLTVL.

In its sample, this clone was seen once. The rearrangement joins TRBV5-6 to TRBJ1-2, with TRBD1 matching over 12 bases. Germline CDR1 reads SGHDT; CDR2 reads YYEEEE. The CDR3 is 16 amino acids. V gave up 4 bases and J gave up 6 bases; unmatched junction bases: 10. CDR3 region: CASSPETGQGANGYTF. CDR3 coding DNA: TGTGCCAGCAGCCCAGAAACGGGACAGGGGGCAAATGGCTACACCTTC.

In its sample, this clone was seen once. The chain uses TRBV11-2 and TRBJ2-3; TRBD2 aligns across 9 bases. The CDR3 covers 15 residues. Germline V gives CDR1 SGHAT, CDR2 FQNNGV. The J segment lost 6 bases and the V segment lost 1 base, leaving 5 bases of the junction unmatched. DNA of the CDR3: TGTGCCAGCAGCTTAGTGGCTAGCGGGGTGGATACGCAGTATTTT. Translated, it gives CASSLVASGVDTQYF.

The CDR3 region has the DNA TGTGCCACCAGTGACCCTCCACGGGGTCTAGACATTCAGTACTTC. This sequence encodes CATSDPPRGLDIQYF. The V call is TRBV24-1, the J call TRBJ2-4; perhaps TRBD2 as D (5 bases). The V and J ends lost 4 bases and 8 bases respectively, with 17 bases between them. This CDR3 is 15 amino acids long. From germline, CDR1 is KGHDR and CDR2 SFDVKD.